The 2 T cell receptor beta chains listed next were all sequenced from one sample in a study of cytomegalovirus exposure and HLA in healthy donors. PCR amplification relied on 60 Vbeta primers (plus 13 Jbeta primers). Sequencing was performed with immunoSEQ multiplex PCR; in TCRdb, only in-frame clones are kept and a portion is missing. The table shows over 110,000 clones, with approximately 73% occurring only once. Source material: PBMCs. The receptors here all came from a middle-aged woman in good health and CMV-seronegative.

CDR3: CASSYSTGSGNTIYF. The CDR3 coding sequence is TGTGCCAGCAGTTACTCGACAGGCTCTGGAAACACCATATATTTT. This chain uses TRBV6-5 with TRBJ1-3, with D tentatively TRBD1 (6 bases). Germline assignment: CDR1 MNHEY and CDR2 SVGAGI. The V end lost 0 bases, the J end lost 0 bases, and 6 bases lay between the germline ends. The CDR3 runs to 15 residues.

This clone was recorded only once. Here the CDR3 DNA reads TGTGCCAGCAGCTTAGTTCGCAGGGATAGCTATGGCTACACCTTC. As protein: CASSLVRRDSYGYTF. This chain uses TRBV7-9 with TRBJ1-2; weak D call: TRBD1 (5 bases). CDR3 length equals 15 residues. Germline V lookup: CDR1 SEHNR, CDR2 FQNEAQ (reference sequence). V was clipped by 1 base and J by 4 bases, with 13 bases between them. Supplemented by reference TRBV7-9 and TRBJ1-2, the full variable domain reads DTGVSQNPRHKITKRGQNVTFRCDPISEHNRLYWYRQTLGQGPEFLTYFQNEAQLEKSRLLSDRFSAERPKGSFSTLEIQRTEQGDSAMYLCASSLVRRDSYGYTFGSGTRLTVV.